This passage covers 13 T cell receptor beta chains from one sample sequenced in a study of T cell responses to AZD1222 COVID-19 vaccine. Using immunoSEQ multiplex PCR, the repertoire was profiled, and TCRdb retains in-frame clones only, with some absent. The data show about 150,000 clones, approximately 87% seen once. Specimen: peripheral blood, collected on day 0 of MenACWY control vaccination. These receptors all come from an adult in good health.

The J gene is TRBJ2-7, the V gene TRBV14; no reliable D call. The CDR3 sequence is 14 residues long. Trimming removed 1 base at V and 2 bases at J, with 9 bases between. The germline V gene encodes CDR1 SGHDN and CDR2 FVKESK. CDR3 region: CASSQAHKTYEQYF. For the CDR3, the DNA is TGTGCCAGCAGCCAAGCGCACAAAACCTACGAGCAGTACTTC. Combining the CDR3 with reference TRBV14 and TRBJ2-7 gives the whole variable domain EAGVTQFPSHSVIEKGQTVTLRCDPISGHDNLYWYRRVMGKEIKFLLHFVKESKQDESGMPNNRFLAERTGGTYSTLKVQPAELEDSGVYFCASSQAHKTYEQYFGPGTRLTVT.

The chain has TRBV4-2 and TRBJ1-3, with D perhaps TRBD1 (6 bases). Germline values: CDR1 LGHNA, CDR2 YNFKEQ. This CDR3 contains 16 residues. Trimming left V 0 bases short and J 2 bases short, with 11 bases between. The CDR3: CASSQERGGTGNTIYF. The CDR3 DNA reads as TGTGCCAGCAGCCAAGAGAGGGGGGGAACTGGAAACACCATATATTTT.

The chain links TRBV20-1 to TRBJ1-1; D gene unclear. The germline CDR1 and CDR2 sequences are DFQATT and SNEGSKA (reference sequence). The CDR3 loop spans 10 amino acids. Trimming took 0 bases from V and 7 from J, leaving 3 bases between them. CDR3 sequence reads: CSARDGEAFF. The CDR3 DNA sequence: TGCAGTGCTAGAGATGGTGAAGCTTTCTTT.

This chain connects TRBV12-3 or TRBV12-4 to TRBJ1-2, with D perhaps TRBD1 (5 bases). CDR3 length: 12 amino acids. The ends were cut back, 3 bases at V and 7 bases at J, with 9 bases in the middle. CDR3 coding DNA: TGTGCCAGCAGTTTCTGGGGGGGTGGCTACACCTTC. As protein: CASSFWGGGYTF.

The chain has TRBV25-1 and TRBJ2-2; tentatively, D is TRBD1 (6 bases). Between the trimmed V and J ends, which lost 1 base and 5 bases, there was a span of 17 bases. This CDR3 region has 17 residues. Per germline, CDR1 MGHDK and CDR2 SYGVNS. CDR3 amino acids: CASSEWEWDTKTGELFF. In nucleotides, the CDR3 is TGTGCCAGCAGTGAATGGGAATGGGACACCAAAACCGGGGAGCTGTTTTTT. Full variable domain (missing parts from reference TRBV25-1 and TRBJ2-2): EADIYQTPRYLVIGTGKKITLECSQTMGHDKMYWYQQDPGMELHLIHYSYGVNSTEKGDLSSESTVSRIRTEHFPLTLESARPSHTSQYLCASSEWEWDTKTGELFFGEGSRLTVL.

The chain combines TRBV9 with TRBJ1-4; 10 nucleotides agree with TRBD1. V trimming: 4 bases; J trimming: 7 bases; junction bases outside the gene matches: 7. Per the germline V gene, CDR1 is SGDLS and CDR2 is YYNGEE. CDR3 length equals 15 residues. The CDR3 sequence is CASSTRQGAREKLFF. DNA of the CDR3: TGTGCCAGCAGCACCCGACAGGGGGCGCGTGAAAAACTGTTTTTT.

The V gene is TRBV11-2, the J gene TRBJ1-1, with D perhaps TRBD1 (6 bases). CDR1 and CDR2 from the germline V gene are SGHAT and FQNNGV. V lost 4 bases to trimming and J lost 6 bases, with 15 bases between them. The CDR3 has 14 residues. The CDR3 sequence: CASSSLRGLAEAFF. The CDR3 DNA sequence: TGTGCCAGCAGCTCTCTCAGGGGTTTGGCTGAAGCTTTCTTT.

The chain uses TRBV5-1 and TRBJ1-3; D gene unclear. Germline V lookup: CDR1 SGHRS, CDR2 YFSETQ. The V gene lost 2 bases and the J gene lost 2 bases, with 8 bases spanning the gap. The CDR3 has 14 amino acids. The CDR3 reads CASSFGQTGNTIYF. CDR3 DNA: TGCGCCAGCAGCTTCGGGCAAACTGGAAACACCATATATTTT. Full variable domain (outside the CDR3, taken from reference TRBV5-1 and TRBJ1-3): KAGVTQTPRYLIKTRGQQVTLSCSPISGHRSVSWYQQTPGQGLQFLFEYFSETQRNKGNFPGRFSGRQFSNSRSEMNVSTLELGDSALYLCASSFGQTGNTIYFGEGSWLTVV.

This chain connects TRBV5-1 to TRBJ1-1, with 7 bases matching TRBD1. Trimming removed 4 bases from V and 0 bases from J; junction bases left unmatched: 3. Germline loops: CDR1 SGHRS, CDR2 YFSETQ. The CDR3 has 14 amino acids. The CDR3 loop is CASSPGQMNTEAFF. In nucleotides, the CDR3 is TGCGCCAGCAGCCCGGGACAGATGAACACTGAAGCTTTCTTT.

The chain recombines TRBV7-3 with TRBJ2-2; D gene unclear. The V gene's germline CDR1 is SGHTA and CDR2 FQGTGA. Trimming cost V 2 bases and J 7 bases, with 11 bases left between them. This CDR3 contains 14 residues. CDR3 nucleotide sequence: TGTGCCAGCAGCTTAGAGAGGCCTATCGGGGAGCTGTTTTTT. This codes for CASSLERPIGELFF.

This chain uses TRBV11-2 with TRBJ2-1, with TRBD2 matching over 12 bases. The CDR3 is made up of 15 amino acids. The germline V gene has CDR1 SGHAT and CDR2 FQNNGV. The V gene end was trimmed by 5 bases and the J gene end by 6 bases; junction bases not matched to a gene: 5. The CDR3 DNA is TGTGCCAGCAGCCCGACTAGCGGGGGTTTCAATGAGCAGTTCTTC. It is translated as CASSPTSGGFNEQFF.

CDR3 residues: CASSLTSRGVTEAFF. The CDR3 region has the DNA TGTGCCAGCAGCTTAACATCCAGGGGGGTCACTGAAGCTTTCTTT. The genes are TRBV7-2 and TRBJ1-1; 7 bases align to TRBD1. CDR1 is SGHTA, CDR2 FQGNSA, per germline. The CDR3 is made up of 15 amino acids. J gave up 4 bases and V 2 bases, and 7 bases lay outside the gene matches.

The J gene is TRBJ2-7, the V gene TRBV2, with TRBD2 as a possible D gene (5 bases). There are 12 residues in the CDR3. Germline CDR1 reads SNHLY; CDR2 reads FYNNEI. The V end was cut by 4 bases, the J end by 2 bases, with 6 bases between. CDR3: CASSAGTYEQYF. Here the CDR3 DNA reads TGTGCCAGCAGTGCCGGGACCTACGAGCAGTACTTC.